This entry lists 10 T cell receptor beta chains sequenced from one sample in a study of blood T cell repertoires in COVID-19 (TCRdb year 2020). The library was produced with the immunoSEQ multiplex PCR assay. The immuneACCESS repertoire file appears here via TCRdb, limited to in-frame rearrangements. These files lack a portion of the clones; in checked studies, under half of the deficit traces to unresolved V genes, and the cause of the others is not known. The sample data list some 250,000 clones, and about 87% of these were observed just once. About 7.6% of the sample is in the top ten clones. Input material: peripheral blood. These receptors were collected from a woman in her seventies with active or convalescent COVID-19.

The rearrangement joins TRBV2 to TRBJ1-1, with D unresolved. Germline V lookup: CDR1 SNHLY, CDR2 FYNNEI. V shed 10 bases and J shed 4 bases, with 13 bases lying between them. The CDR3 spans 12 residues. Written as DNA, the CDR3 is TGTGCCACCCTAGGAGGAGTCACTGAAGCTTTCTTT. Its translation is CATLGGVTEAFF. Full variable domain (remainder filled in from reference TRBV2 and TRBJ1-1): EPEVTQTPSHQVTQMGQEVILRCVPISNHLYFYWYRQILGQKVEFLVSFYNNEISEKSEIFDDQFSVERPDGSNFTLKIRSTKLEDSAMYFCATLGGVTEAFFGQGTRLTVV.

The chain's CDR3 is CASSYGGGEGTEAFF. CDR3 DNA: TGTGCCAGCAGTTACGGGGGGGGCGAGGGAACTGAAGCTTTCTTT. The chain carries TRBV6-5 and TRBJ1-1, with D perhaps matching TRBD1 (6 bases). The CDR3 has 15 residues. CDR1 and CDR2 (germline): MNHEY, SVGAGI. V lost 2 bases to trimming and J lost 5 bases, with 15 bases between them.

This chain links TRBV12-5 with TRBJ1-1; 9 positions agree with TRBD1. V gave up 1 base and J gave up 5 bases; unmatched junction bases: 2. The CDR3 is 14 amino acids. In germline, CDR1 is LGHNT, CDR2 FRNRAP. CDR3 loop: CASGLGQGETEAFF. DNA for the CDR3: TGTGCTAGTGGTTTGGGACAGGGGGAGACTGAAGCTTTCTTT.

This chain joins TRBV9 and TRBJ2-1, with 9 bases matching TRBD1. The ends lost 4 bases at V and 6 bases at J; junction bases unmatched: 14. This CDR3 comprises 17 residues. The V gene's germline CDR1 is SGDLS and CDR2 YYNGEE. Written as DNA, the CDR3 is TGTGCCAGCAGCTCAGGCGTCGGGACAGGGACCCTCAATGAGCAGTTCTTC. Translation: CASSSGVGTGTLNEQFF.

The chain couples TRBV19 to TRBJ2-5, with 11 bases matching TRBD2. The CDR3 spans 17 residues. Losses at the gene ends were 2 bases for V and 3 bases for J; bases not matched to a gene: 8. Germline V gives CDR1 LNHDA, CDR2 SQIVND (reference sequence). CDR3 coding DNA: TGTGCCAGTAGTATACGGGGGCCGGGACTAGCGGAAGAGACCCAGTACTTC. This translates into CASSIRGPGLAEETQYF.

The rearrangement joins TRBV12-5 to TRBJ1-2; 8 nucleotides agree with TRBD1. CDR1 LGHNT and CDR2 FRNRAP come from the germline V gene. This CDR3 has 13 residues. J lost 8 bases, V lost 7 bases, and 9 bases had no gene match. The CDR3 protein is CASAGQEERGYTF. CDR3 coding DNA: TGTGCTAGTGCGGGACAGGAGGAAAGGGGCTACACCTTC.

The V call is TRBV7-6, the J call TRBJ2-2, with a tentative D call TRBD1 (5 bases). V shed 2 bases and J shed 7 bases, with 14 bases lying between them. Per germline, CDR1 SGHVS and CDR2 FNYEAQ. This CDR3 has 15 amino acids. The CDR3 DNA is TGTGCCAGCAGCTTAAAAGGGGTTGTCGGCGGGGAGCTGTTTTTT. Its translation: CASSLKGVVGGELFF.

This chain connects TRBV3-1 (or the pseudogene TRBV3-2) to TRBJ2-3; the match to TRBD2 covers 8 bases. Germline V gives CDR1 LGHDT, CDR2 YNNKEL (reference sequence). The CDR3 covers 16 residues. V lost 4 bases, J lost 0 bases, and 6 bases stayed unmatched. CDR3 residues: CASSLGGGRSTDTQYF. The CDR3 nucleotides read TGTGCCAGCAGCCTCGGGGGGGGTAGAAGCACAGATACGCAGTATTTT.

The chain employs TRBV25-1 and TRBJ2-5; a weak D match, TRBD1 (6 bases). V shed 5 bases and J shed 5 bases, with 12 bases lying between them. Germline CDR1 reads MGHDK; CDR2 reads SYGVNS. The CDR3 extends over 13 amino acids. The CDR3 DNA follows: TGTGCCAGCAGTCGACAGGATCGGGAGACCCAGTACTTC. It is translated as CASSRQDRETQYF.

V usage is TRBV3-1 (or the pseudogene TRBV3-2) and J usage is TRBJ2-3; the D gene is possibly TRBD2 (6 bases). Germline V gene sequence: CDR1 LGHDT, CDR2 YNNKEL (reference sequence). This CDR3 contains 14 residues. Trimming cost V 4 bases and J 2 bases, with 10 bases left between them. CDR3 sequence (DNA): TGTGCCAGCAGCCTTCGGGACTTCACAGATACGCAGTATTTT. Translating gives CASSLRDFTDTQYF.